These 8 T cell receptor beta chains came from one sample sequenced in a study of cytomegalovirus exposure and HLA in healthy donors. The PCR used 60 Vbeta and 13 Jbeta primers. Clones were sequenced by immunoSEQ multiplex PCR, and TCRdb holds only the in-frame ones, with some missing. This table has 110,000 or so clones, 77% appearing once. Input material: PBMCs. The receptors were gathered from a man aged 50-59 years in good health and CMV-seropositive.

The J gene is TRBJ2-1, the V gene TRBV9, with D possibly matching TRBD2 (6 bases). The CDR3 is made up of 16 amino acids. Germline lookup yields CDR1 SGDLS and CDR2 YYNGEE. The ends were cut back, 3 bases at V and 7 bases at J, with 20 bases in the middle. The CDR3 nucleotides read TGTGCCAGCAGCGCTCAACTAGCCACCCCAGGGAATGAGCAGTTCTTC. Its protein is CASSAQLATPGNEQFF. The whole variable domain, filled in from reference TRBV9 and TRBJ2-1, reads DSGVTQTPKHLITATGQRVTLRCSPRSGDLSVYWYQQSLDQGLQFLIQYYNGEERAKGNILERFSAQQFPDLHSELNLSSLELGDSALYFCASSAQLATPGNEQFFGPGTRLTVL.

This chain connects TRBV10-3 to TRBJ2-7, with 11 bases that match TRBD2. The CDR3 loop spans 19 amino acids. The J segment lost 1 base and the V segment lost 10 bases, leaving 21 bases of the junction unmatched. The germline CDR1 and CDR2 sequences are ENHRY and SYGVKD. The CDR3 loop is CATGPFLAGGIIFSYEQYF. The CDR3 bases are TGTGCCACCGGGCCCTTCCTAGCGGGGGGAATCATATTTTCCTACGAGCAGTACTTC.

The rearrangement uses TRBV5-1 and TRBJ2-1, with D perhaps TRBD2 (5 bases). V was trimmed by 2 bases and J by 0 bases, leaving 15 bases between them. CDR3 length: 17 residues. Germline V gene data show CDR1 as SGHRS and CDR2 as YFSETQ. The CDR3 loop reads CASSFEKSGYSYNEQFF. CDR3 DNA: TGCGCCAGCAGCTTCGAAAAGAGCGGCTACTCCTACAATGAGCAGTTCTTC.

The J gene is TRBJ1-1, the V gene TRBV9; maybe TRBD1 (5 bases). CDR1 is SGDLS, CDR2 YYNGEE, per germline. Trimming shortened V by 0 bases and J by 4 bases, and 16 bases separated the two germline ends. CDR3 length: 16 amino acids. The CDR3 is CASSVGAGGGSTEAFF. The DNA of the CDR3 is TGTGCCAGCAGCGTAGGGGCTGGGGGGGGGAGCACTGAAGCTTTCTTT.

The chain recombines TRBV4-1 with TRBJ1-3; the match to TRBD1 covers 10 bases. This CDR3 region has 16 residues. J was trimmed by 4 bases and V by 0 bases; bases with no gene match: 3. Germline lookup yields CDR1 MGHRA and CDR2 YSYEKL. CDR3 sequence reads: CASSQDDRGPGNTIYF. CDR3 in DNA: TGCGCCAGCAGCCAAGATGACAGGGGGCCGGGAAACACCATATATTTT.

The gene calls are TRBV30 and TRBJ1-2, with D tentatively TRBD1 (6 bases). The germline V gene has CDR1 GTSNPN and CDR2 SVGIG (reference sequence). Trimming cost V 0 bases and J 12 bases, with 17 bases left between them. CDR3 size: 13 residues. Here the CDR3 reads CAWSVLRQAVNTF. The CDR3 coding sequence is TGTGCCTGGAGTGTACTTCGACAGGCTGTAAACACCTTC.

The chain uses TRBV28 and TRBJ1-1, with 7 bases matching TRBD1. Unmatched junction bases numbered 5, after V lost 3 bases and J lost 1 base. Germline CDR1 and CDR2: MDHEN and SYDVKM. This CDR3 spans 15 amino acids. The CDR3 nucleotides read TGTGCCAGCAGTTTTATGGGACAGCCGAACACTGAAGCTTTCTTT. Protein: CASSFMGQPNTEAFF.

The V call is TRBV28, the J call TRBJ1-5; D is possibly TRBD1 (5 bases). V lost 6 bases, J lost 7 bases, and 16 bases lay in between. From germline, CDR1 is MDHEN and CDR2 SYDVKM. This CDR3 contains 14 residues. The CDR3 here is CASRGGRAGQPQHF. In DNA form, the CDR3 reads TGTGCCAGCAGGGGGGGACGGGCGGGCCAGCCCCAGCATTTT.